A single sample is the source of the 26 T cell receptor beta chains below, sequenced in a study of blood T cells in healthy people across ages. PCR was performed a second time for about 6 to 11 cycles using a sample-barcoded 5' primer and a J-beta primer mix. TCRdb re-analysed the 5' RACE reads in MiXCR, keeping a single row per CDR3 protein. Here the sample spans 1.6 million or so distinct CDR3 sequences, 30% to 40% being singletons. Sample: blood. The receptor set was obtained from a woman aged 25 to 45 in good health.

This clonotype was counted between two and nine times. The rearrangement joins TRBV7-6 to TRBJ2-1, with 7 nucleotides matching TRBD2. Germline trimming cut 4 bases from V and 7 bases from J; bases unmatched to any gene: 7. Germline-derived CDR1 and CDR2 are SGHVS and FNYEAQ. This CDR3 contains 14 residues. For the CDR3, the DNA is TGTGCCAGCAGCTCTAGCGGAGTAGGTAATGAGCAGTTCTTC. Encoded protein: CASSSSGVGNEQFF.

The genes are TRBV13 and TRBJ2-1; 12 positions match TRBD2. The CDR3 has 17 residues. Germline V gives CDR1 PRHDT, CDR2 FYEKMQ (reference sequence). Trimming took 5 bases from V and 0 from J; bases not matched to a gene: 5. CDR3 residues: CASSEGLAGSSYNEQFF. The CDR3 nucleotides are TGTGCCAGCAGCGAAGGACTAGCGGGGAGCTCCTACAATGAGCAGTTCTTC. The entire variable domain, with the rest obtained from reference TRBV13 and TRBJ2-1, is as follows: AAGVIQSPRHLIKEKRETATLKCYPIPRHDTVYWYQQGPGQDPQFLISFYEKMQSDKGSIPDRFSAQQFSDYHSELNMSSLELGDSALYFCASSEGLAGSSYNEQFFGPGTRLTVL.

This sequence joins TRBV5-1 and TRBJ2-3, with 8 bases fitting TRBD2. V gave up 0 bases and J gave up 0 bases; unmatched junction bases: 6. This CDR3 region has 17 residues. Germline loops: CDR1 SGHRS, CDR2 YFSETQ. Here the CDR3 reads CASSLGVAGPSTDTQYF. DNA for the CDR3: TGCGCCAGCAGCTTGGGAGTAGCGGGACCGAGCACAGATACGCAGTATTTT. Filled out from reference TRBV5-1 and TRBJ2-3, the complete variable domain reads KAGVTQTPRYLIKTRGQQVTLSCSPISGHRSVSWYQQTPGQGLQFLFEYFSETQRNKGNFPGRFSGRQFSNSRSEMNVSTLELGDSALYLCASSLGVAGPSTDTQYFGPGTRLTVL.

The rearrangement joins TRBV10-3 to TRBJ2-2; D gene unclear. Per the germline V gene, CDR1 is ENHRY and CDR2 is SYGVKD. V lost 6 bases and J lost 7, with 9 bases in between. The CDR3 contains 12 residues. CDR3 loop: CAISNQGGELFF. CDR3 DNA sequence: TGTGCCATCAGCAACCAAGGCGGGGAGCTGTTTTTT.

This sequence joins TRBV20-1 and TRBJ1-1, with a possible D match to TRBD1 (6 bases). The CDR3 is 13 amino acids. Trimming stripped 3 bases from V and 6 bases from J, with 14 bases between. In germline, CDR1 is DFQATT, CDR2 SNEGSKA (reference sequence). CDR3 DNA sequence: TGCAGTGCTAGCGTCAGGGGAAACTCTGAAGCTTTCTTT. It yields the protein CSASVRGNSEAFF.

The genes are TRBV6-1 and TRBJ2-4; D is perhaps TRBD2 (6 bases). The end of the DNA aligns better with TRBJ2-7, so the J call may be wrong. Germline loops: CDR1 MNHNS, CDR2 SASEGT. The CDR3 has 16 residues. For the CDR3, the DNA is TGTGCCAGCAGTGAAGCGCGGAGGGACCGATTCTACGAGCAGTACTTC. This encodes CASSEARRDRFYEQYF.

This clonotype was seen once. At one end, the junction sequence differs from germline, possibly due to a read error. The chain employs TRBV12-3 or TRBV12-4 and TRBJ1-1, with 7 bases aligning to TRBD1. This CDR3 region has 13 residues. The CDR3 loop reads CGSTLGQTTEAFF. In DNA, the CDR3 is TGTGGCAGCACCCTGGGACAGACCACTGAAGCTTTCTTT.

J is TRBJ1-4 and V is TRBV7-9; no clear D gene. The CDR3 consists of 13 residues. V was cut by 4 bases and J by 13 bases, with 16 bases left in between. Per the germline V gene, CDR1 is SEHNR and CDR2 is FQNEAQ (reference sequence). The CDR3 region has the DNA TGTGCCAGCAGCTCTAGTCCCCCGCTCCGACTGTTTTTT. Its translation: CASSSSPPLRLFF.

This clonotype was counted a few times. The chain is built from TRBV28 and TRBJ1-1; D gene ambiguous. The V gene's germline CDR1 is MDHEN and CDR2 SYDVKM. The CDR3 runs 14 residues. V was shortened by 5 bases and J by 6 bases, with 16 bases between the two germline ends. The CDR3 nucleotides read TGTGCCAGCAGTAGGCGGATCACGGTTCCTGAAGCTTTCTTT. Encoded protein: CASSRRITVPEAFF.

In the case of this clonotype: A read error may produce the germline difference seen at one junction end. The gene calls are TRBV20-1 and TRBJ1-2; D possibly corresponds to TRBD1 (5 bases). Germline-derived CDR1 and CDR2 are DFQATT and SNEGSKA (reference sequence). The CDR3 contains 13 residues. This CDR3 is CSARIRGPYDYTF. The CDR3, as DNA: TGCAGTGCTAGAATCCGGGGCCCTTATGACTACACCTTC.

The chain uses TRBV5-1 and TRBJ1-1; tentatively, D is TRBD1 (6 bases). Germline values: CDR1 SGHRS, CDR2 YFSETQ. The CDR3 totals 13 residues. V lost 4 bases, J lost 3 bases, and 10 bases lay in between. The CDR3 nucleotides are TGCGCCAGCAGCAAGGACAGTTACACTGAAGCTTTCTTT. It yields the protein CASSKDSYTEAFF.

This clonotype showed up just a few times. The chain links TRBV20-1 to TRBJ1-1, with D unresolved. The CDR3 has 14 amino acids. Germline V gene lookup returns CDR1 DFQATT and CDR2 SNEGSKA (reference sequence). The V gene lost 2 bases and the J gene lost 6 bases, with 16 bases spanning the gap. Here the CDR3 DNA reads TGCAGTGCTAGACTGGGCCGTTGGGAGTCTGAAGCTTTCTTT. Encoded protein: CSARLGRWESEAFF.

This clonotype was detected only a few times. The CDR3: CASSDWGPYNEQFF. CDR3 coding DNA: TGTGCCAGCAGCGATTGGGGCCCCTACAATGAGCAGTTCTTC. This chain connects TRBV6-2 or TRBV6-3 to TRBJ2-1; possibly TRBD1 for D (5 bases). From germline, CDR1 is MNHEY and CDR2 SVGEGT. V gave up 6 bases and J gave up 2 bases, with 11 bases separating them. CDR3 length equals 14 residues.

The J gene is TRBJ1-1, the V gene TRBV3-1; 7 nucleotides agree with TRBD1. Trimming took 1 base from V and 9 from J; bases not matched to a gene: 5. Germline values: CDR1 LGHDT, CDR2 YNNKEL (reference sequence). The CDR3 contains 13 residues. For the CDR3, the DNA is TGTGCCAGCAGCCAAGCGTTGGGACAGAAAGCTTTCTTT. Its protein is CASSQALGQKAFF.

This clonotype was seen only a few times. V is TRBV28 and J is TRBJ1-1, with TRBD1 as a possible D gene (5 bases). V was shortened by 4 bases and J by 9 bases, with 15 bases between the two germline ends. The CDR3 is 13 residues long. CDR1 MDHEN and CDR2 SYDVKM come from the germline V gene. CDR3 DNA: TGTGCCAGCAGTTCTGACAGACGCCCTAAAGCTTTCTTT. Translated, it gives CASSSDRRPKAFF.

Worth noting for this clonotype: Relative to the germline gene, one junction end is altered; a read error may explain this. The gene calls are TRBV5-1 and TRBJ2-7, with unresolved D. CDR1 and CDR2 from the germline V gene are SGHRS and YFSETQ. CDR3 length: 14 amino acids. The DNA for the CDR3 is TGCGCCGGCAGCTTGGCCGGCAGGACCTACGAGCAGTACTTC. This gives the protein CAGSLAGRTYEQYF.

This clonotype was detected a few times. This sequence joins TRBV3-1 and TRBJ2-1, with D tentatively TRBD1 or TRBD2 (6 bases each). With 3 bases removed from V and 5 bases from J, the gap between germline ends came to 11 bases. The germline V gene has CDR1 LGHDT and CDR2 YNNKEL (reference sequence). The CDR3 consists of 14 residues. The CDR3 sequence: CASSQGGLNNEQFF. As DNA, the CDR3 is TGTGCCAGCAGCCAGGGGGGCTTGAACAATGAGCAGTTCTTC.

This clonotype has only a few counts. This chain connects TRBV20-1 to TRBJ1-1, with 10 nucleotides matching TRBD1. The germline gives CDR1 DFQATT, CDR2 SNEGSKA (reference sequence). V shed 6 bases and J 6 bases; nucleotides not matched to a gene: 7. The CDR3 runs 13 residues. The CDR3: CSASRDRGAEAFF. As DNA, the CDR3 is TGCAGTGCAAGCCGGGACAGGGGCGCTGAAGCTTTCTTT.

This clonotype was counted only a few times. The V gene is TRBV7-6, the J gene TRBJ2-1; possibly TRBD1 for D (5 bases). CDR1 and CDR2 (germline): SGHVS, FNYEAQ. This CDR3 comprises 18 residues. Deletions cut 1 base from V and 0 bases from J, with 16 bases between. The CDR3 nucleotides are TGTGCCAGCAGCTTAGGATTTTACAGGCCAAGCTCCTACAATGAGCAGTTCTTC. Translating gives CASSLGFYRPSSYNEQFF.

This clonotype has at least ten counts. The chain links TRBV7-2 to TRBJ1-6; no clear D gene. V was pared by 1 base and J by 0 bases, with 10 bases between. The germline gives CDR1 SGHTA, CDR2 FQGNSA. CDR3 size: 17 residues. CDR3 nucleotides: TGTGCCAGCAGCTTAGATGGGCTTGGCTCCTATAATTCACCCCTCCACTTT. It yields the protein CASSLDGLGSYNSPLHF.

The rearrangement uses TRBV9 and TRBJ2-7; 8 nucleotides agree with TRBD1. Germline-derived CDR1 and CDR2 are SGDLS and YYNGEE. CDR3 size: 13 residues. V shed 3 bases and J 6 bases; nucleotides not matched to a gene: 5. CDR3 sequence reads: CASSGTGTGEQYF. The CDR3 region has the DNA TGTGCCAGCAGCGGAACCGGGACAGGCGAGCAGTACTTC.

The chain carries TRBV2 and TRBJ2-3, with 9 bases matching TRBD1. This CDR3 is 17 amino acids long. Trimming removed 4 bases from V and 4 bases from J; junction bases left unmatched: 12. CDR1 and CDR2 from the germline V gene are SNHLY and FYNNEI. The CDR3 sequence: CASSVEGTGISSDTQYF. Written as DNA, the CDR3 is TGTGCCAGCAGTGTCGAGGGGACAGGGATAAGTTCAGATACGCAGTATTTT.

In this sample, this clonotype turned up many times. The chain couples TRBV6-2 or TRBV6-3 to TRBJ2-1; TRBD2 aligns across 12 bases. Germline V gene lookup returns CDR1 MNHEY and CDR2 SVGEGT. The CDR3 loop spans 13 amino acids. V gave up 4 bases and J gave up 15 bases; unmatched junction bases: 7. The CDR3 nucleotides read TGTGCCAGCAGTTCCGGGCGACTAGCGGGGGTGTTCTTC. This translates into CASSSGRLAGVFF.

This clonotype was picked up a small number of times. V usage is TRBV3-1 and J usage is TRBJ1-1; no clear D. This CDR3 comprises 12 residues. Germline CDR1 and CDR2: LGHDT and YNNKEL (reference sequence). V was trimmed by 1 base and J by 11 bases, leaving 11 bases between them. The CDR3: CASSQADLGAFF. CDR3 coding DNA: TGTGCCAGCAGCCAAGCGGACCTGGGGGCTTTCTTT.

The rearrangement joins TRBV5-5 to TRBJ1-2; D remains ambiguous. V lost 5 bases to trimming and J lost 4 bases, with 15 bases between them. The germline V gene encodes CDR1 SGHKS and CDR2 YYEKEE (reference sequence). This CDR3 spans 14 amino acids. CDR3 loop: CASSPSEGVYGYTF. CDR3 bases: TGTGCCAGCAGTCCGTCTGAGGGCGTCTATGGCTACACCTTC.

This clonotype was picked up a small number of times. The chain couples TRBV28 to TRBJ2-7, with 9 bases aligning to TRBD1. Germline lookup yields CDR1 MDHEN and CDR2 SYDVKM. CDR3 size: 16 residues. V was clipped by 7 bases and J by 2 bases; unmatched bases: 12. In nucleotides, the CDR3 is TGTGCCAGCACTTCCCTCGACAGGGGGGCTACCTACGAGCAGTACTTC. Translating it yields CASTSLDRGATYEQYF.